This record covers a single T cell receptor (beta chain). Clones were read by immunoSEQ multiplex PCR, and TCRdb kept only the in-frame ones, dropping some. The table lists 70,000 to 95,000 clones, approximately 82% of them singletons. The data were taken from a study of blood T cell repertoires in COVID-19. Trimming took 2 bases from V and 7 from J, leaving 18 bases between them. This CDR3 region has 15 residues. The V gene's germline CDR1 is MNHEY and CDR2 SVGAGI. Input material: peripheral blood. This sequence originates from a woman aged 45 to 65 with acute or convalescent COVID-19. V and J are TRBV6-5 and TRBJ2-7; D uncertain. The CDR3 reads CASSYAAPISGEQYF. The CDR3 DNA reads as TGTGCCAGCAGTTACGCGGCCCCTATCTCCGGGGAGCAGTACTTC.